This T cell receptor beta chain is from a study of T cell changes during pregnancy in multiple sclerosis. Germline V CDR1 and CDR2: LGHNT, FRNRAP. V was cut by 7 bases and J by 0 bases, with 13 bases left in between. The CDR3 is 14 amino acids. This clone was observed a few times. Clones were read by immunoSEQ multiplex PCR, and TCRdb kept only the in-frame ones, dropping some. The data show more than 65,000 clones, around 90% seen once. The chain is built from TRBV12-5 and TRBJ2-7; a weak D match, TRBD2 (5 bases). This sequence was found in a female donor in good health, enrolled as a control in a pregnancy study. The starting material was peripheral blood, obtained after pregnancy. CDR3 coding DNA: TGTGCTAGTGCCTCGGGCGGACTCTCCTACGAGCAGTACTTC. It specifies CASASGGLSYEQYF.